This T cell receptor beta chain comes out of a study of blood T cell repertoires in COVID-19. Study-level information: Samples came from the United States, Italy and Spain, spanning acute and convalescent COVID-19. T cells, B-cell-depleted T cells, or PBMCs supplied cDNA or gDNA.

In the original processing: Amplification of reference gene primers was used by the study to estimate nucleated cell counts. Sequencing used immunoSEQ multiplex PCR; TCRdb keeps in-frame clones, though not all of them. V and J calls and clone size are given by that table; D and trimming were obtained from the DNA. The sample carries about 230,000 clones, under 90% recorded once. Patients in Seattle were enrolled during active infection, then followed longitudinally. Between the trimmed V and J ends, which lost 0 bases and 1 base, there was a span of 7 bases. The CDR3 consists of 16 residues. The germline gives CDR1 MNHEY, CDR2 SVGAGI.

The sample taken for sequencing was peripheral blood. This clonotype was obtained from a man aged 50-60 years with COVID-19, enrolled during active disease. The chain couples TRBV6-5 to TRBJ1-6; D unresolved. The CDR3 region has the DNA TGTGCCAGCAGTTACTCGCGGAGATCCTATAATTCACCCCTCCACTTT. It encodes CASSYSRRSYNSPLHF.